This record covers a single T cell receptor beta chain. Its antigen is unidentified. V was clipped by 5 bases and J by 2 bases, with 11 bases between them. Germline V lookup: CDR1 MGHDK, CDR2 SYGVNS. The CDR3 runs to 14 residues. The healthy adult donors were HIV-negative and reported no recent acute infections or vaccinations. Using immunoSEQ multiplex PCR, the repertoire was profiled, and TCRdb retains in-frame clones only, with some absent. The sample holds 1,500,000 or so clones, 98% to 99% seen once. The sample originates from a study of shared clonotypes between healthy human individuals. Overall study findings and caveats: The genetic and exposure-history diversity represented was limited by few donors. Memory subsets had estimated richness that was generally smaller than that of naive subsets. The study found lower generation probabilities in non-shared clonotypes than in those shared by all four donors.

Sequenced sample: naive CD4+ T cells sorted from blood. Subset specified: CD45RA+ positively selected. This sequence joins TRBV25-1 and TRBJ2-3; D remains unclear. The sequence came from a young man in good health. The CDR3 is CASSTRYPTDTQYF. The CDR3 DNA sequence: TGTGCCAGCAGTACCCGATACCCCACAGATACGCAGTATTTT.